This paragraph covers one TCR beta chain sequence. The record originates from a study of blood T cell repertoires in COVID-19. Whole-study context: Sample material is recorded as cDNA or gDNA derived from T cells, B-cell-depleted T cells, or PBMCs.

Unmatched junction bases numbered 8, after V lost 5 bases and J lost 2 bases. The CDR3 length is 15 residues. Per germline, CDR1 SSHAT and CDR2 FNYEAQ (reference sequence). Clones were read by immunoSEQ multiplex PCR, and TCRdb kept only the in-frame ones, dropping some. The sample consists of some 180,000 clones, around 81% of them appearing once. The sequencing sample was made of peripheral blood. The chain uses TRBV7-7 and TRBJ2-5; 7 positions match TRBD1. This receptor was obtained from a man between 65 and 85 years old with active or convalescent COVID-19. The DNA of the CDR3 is TGTGCCAGCAGCACACGACCGGGACAGCAAGAGACCCAGTACTTC. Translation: CASSTRPGQQETQYF. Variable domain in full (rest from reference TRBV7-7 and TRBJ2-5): GAGVSQSPRYKVTKRGQDVTLRCDPISSHATLYWYQQALGQGPEFLTYFNYEAQPDKSGLPSDRFSAERPEGSISTLTIQRTEQRDSAMYRCASSTRPGQQETQYFGPGTRLLVL.